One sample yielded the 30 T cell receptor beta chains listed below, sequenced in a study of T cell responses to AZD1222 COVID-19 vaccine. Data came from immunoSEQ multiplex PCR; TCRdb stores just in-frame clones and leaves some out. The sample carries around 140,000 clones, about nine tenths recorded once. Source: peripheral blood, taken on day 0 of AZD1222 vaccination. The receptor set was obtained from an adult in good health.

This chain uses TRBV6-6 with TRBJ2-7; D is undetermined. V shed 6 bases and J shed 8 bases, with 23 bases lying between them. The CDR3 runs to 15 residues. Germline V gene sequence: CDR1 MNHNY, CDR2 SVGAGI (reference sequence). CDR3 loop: CASRGSGRRTPQQYF. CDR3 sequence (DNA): TGTGCCAGCAGGGGCTCTGGACGTCGTACGCCCCAGCAGTACTTC.

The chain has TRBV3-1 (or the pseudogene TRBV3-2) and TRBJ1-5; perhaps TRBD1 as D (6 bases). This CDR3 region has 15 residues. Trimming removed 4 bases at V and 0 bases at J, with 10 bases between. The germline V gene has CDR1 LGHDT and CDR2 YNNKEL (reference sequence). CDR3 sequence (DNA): TGTGCCAGCAGCCCACAGGGTCTTAGCAATCAGCCCCAGCATTTT. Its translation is CASSPQGLSNQPQHF.

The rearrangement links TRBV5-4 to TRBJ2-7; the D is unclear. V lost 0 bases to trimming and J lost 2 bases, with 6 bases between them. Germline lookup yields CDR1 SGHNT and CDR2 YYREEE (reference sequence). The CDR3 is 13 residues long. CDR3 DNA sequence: TGTGCCAGCAGCTTGGCGGCAACCTACGAGCAGTACTTC. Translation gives CASSLAATYEQYF.

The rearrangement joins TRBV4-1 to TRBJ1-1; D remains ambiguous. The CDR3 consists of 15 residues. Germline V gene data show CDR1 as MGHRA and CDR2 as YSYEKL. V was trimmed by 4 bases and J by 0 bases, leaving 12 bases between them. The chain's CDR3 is CASSRRTGMNTEAFF. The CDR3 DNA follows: TGCGCCAGCAGCCGGAGGACCGGAATGAACACTGAAGCTTTCTTT.

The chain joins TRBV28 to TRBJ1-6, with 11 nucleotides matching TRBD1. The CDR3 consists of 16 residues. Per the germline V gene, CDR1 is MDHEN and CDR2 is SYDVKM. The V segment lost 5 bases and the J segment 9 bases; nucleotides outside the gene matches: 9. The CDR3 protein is CASSPYGQGAGSPLHF. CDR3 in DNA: TGTGCCAGCAGTCCATATGGACAGGGGGCTGGTTCACCCCTCCACTTT.

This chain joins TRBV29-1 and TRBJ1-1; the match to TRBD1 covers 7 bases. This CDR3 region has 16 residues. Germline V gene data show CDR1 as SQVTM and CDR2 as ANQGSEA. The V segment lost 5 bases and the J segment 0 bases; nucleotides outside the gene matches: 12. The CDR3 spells CSVNLRDSLVNTEAFF. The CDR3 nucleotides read TGCAGCGTTAATCTCCGGGACAGCCTTGTGAACACTGAAGCTTTCTTT.

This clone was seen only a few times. CDR3 nucleotide sequence: TGTGCCAGCAGCTTAGTTTCCGGAGGACGATTGAGAGGTAATGAGCAGTTCTTC. The encoded protein is CASSLVSGGRLRGNEQFF. This chain joins TRBV7-2 and TRBJ2-1; D perhaps matches TRBD2 (5 bases). Trimming removed 1 base from V and 7 bases from J, with 23 bases in between. This CDR3 comprises 18 residues. Germline V gives CDR1 SGHTA, CDR2 FQGNSA.

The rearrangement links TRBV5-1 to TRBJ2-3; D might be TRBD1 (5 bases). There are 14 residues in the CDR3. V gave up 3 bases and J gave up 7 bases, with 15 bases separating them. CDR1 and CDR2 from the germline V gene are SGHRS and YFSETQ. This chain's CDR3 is CASSSLQGGNTQYF. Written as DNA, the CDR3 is TGCGCCAGCAGCTCCCTTCAGGGCGGTAATACGCAGTATTTT. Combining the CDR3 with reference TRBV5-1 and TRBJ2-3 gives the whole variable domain KAGVTQTPRYLIKTRGQQVTLSCSPISGHRSVSWYQQTPGQGLQFLFEYFSETQRNKGNFPGRFSGRQFSNSRSEMNVSTLELGDSALYLCASSSLQGGNTQYFGPGTRLTVL.

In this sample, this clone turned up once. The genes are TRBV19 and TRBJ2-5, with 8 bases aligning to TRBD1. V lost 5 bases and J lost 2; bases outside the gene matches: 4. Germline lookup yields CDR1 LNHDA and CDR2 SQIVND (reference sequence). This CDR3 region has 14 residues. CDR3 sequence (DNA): TGTGCCAGTAGTCTGCGGACAGGGCAAGAGACCCAGTACTTC. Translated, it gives CASSLRTGQETQYF.

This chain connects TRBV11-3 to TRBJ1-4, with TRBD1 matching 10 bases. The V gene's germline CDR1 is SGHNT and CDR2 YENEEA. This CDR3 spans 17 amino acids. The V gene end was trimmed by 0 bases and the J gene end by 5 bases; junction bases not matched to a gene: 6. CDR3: CASSLDRWDRGNEKLFF. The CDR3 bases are TGTGCCAGCAGCTTAGACCGATGGGACAGGGGAAATGAAAAACTGTTTTTT.

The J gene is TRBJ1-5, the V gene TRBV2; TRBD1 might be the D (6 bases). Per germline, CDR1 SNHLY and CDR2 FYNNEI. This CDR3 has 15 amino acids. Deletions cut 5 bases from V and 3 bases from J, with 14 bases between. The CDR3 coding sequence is TGTGCCAGCAGTCTAAGGGGACAAATCAATCAGCCCCAGCATTTT. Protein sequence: CASSLRGQINQPQHF.

Here the CDR3 reads CASSAPGNEQFF. In nucleotides, the CDR3 is TGTGCCAGCAGCGCCCCTGGGAATGAGCAGTTCTTC. The chain links TRBV21-1 to TRBJ2-1. TRBV21-1 is flagged as a pseudogene. The CDR3 is made up of 12 amino acids.

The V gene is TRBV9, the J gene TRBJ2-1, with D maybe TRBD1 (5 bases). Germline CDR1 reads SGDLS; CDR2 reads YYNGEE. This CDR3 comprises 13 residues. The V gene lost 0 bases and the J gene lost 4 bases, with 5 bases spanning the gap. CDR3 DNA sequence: TGTGCCAGCAGCGTAGGACAGTACAATGAGCAGTTCTTC. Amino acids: CASSVGQYNEQFF.

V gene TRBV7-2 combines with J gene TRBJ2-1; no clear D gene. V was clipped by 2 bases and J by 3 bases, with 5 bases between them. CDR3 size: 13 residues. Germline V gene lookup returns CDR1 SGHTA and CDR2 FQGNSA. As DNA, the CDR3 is TGTGCCAGCAGCTTATCCGGCTACAATGAGCAGTTCTTC. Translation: CASSLSGYNEQFF.

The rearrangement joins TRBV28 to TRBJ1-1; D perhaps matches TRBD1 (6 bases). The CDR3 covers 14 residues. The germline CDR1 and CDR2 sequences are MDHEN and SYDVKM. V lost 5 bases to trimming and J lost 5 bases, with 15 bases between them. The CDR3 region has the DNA TGTGCCAGCAGTCGATATTCAGGGGTAACTGAAGCTTTCTTT. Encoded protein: CASSRYSGVTEAFF.

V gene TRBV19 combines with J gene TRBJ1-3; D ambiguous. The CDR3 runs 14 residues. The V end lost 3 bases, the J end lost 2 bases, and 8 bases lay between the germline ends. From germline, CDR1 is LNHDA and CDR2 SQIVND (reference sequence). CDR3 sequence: CASSISDTGNTIYF. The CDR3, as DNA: TGTGCCAGTAGTATTTCGGATACTGGAAACACCATATATTTT.

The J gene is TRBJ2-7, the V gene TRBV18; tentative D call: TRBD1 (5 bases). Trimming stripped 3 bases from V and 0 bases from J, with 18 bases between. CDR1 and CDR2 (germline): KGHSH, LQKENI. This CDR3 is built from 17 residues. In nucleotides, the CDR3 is TGTGCCAGCTCACCGCGCGGCCCCGGTCAGGGCTCCTACGAGCAGTACTTC. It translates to CASSPRGPGQGSYEQYF. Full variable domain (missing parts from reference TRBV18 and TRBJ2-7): NAGVMQNPRHLVRRRGQEARLRCSPMKGHSHVYWYRQLPEEGLKFMVYLQKENIIDESGMPKERFSAEFPKEGPSILRIQQVVRGDSAAYFCASSPRGPGQGSYEQYFGPGTRLTVT.

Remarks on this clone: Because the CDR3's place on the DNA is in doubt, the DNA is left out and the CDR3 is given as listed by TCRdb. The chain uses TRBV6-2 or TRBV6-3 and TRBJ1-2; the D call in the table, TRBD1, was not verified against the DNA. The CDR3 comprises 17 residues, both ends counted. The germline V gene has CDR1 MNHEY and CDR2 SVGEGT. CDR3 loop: CASSTGFGPGLGYGYTF.

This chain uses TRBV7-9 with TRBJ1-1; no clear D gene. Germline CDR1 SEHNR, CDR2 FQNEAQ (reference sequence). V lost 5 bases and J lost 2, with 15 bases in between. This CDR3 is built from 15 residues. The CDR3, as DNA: TGTGCCAGCAGCCCTCAGACCACTCTAAACACTGAAGCTTTCTTT. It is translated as CASSPQTTLNTEAFF.

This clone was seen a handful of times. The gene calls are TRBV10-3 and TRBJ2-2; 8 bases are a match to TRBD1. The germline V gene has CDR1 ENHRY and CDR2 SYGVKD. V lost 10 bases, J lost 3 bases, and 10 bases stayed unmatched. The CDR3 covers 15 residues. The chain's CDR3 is CATEPGQVDTGELFF. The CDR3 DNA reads TGTGCCACCGAGCCGGGACAGGTAGACACCGGGGAGCTGTTTTTT.

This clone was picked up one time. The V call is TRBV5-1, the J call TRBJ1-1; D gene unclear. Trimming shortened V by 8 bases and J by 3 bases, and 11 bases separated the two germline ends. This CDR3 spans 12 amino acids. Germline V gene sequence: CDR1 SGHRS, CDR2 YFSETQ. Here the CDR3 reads CASRVRDTEAFF. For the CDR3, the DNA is TGCGCCAGTCGGGTTCGGGACACTGAAGCTTTCTTT.

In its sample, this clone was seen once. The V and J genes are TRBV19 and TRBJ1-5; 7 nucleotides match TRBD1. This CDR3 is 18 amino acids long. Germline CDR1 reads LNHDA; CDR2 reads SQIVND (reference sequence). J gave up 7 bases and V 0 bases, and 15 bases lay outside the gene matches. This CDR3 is CASSIDLGGRGRGQPQHF. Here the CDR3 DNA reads TGTGCCAGTAGTATAGATCTAGGAGGAAGGGGGCGAGGACAGCCCCAGCATTTT. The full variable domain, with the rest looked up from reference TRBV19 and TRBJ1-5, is DGGITQSPKYLFRKEGQNVTLSCEQNLNHDAMYWYRQDPGQGLRLIYYSQIVNDFQKGDIAEGYSVSREKKESFPLTVTSAQKNPTAFYLCASSIDLGGRGRGQPQHFGDGTRLSIL.

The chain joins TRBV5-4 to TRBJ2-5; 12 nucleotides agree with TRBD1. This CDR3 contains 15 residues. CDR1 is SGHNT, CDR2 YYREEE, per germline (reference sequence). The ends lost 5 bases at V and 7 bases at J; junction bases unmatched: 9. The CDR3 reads CASSRGTGGQGTQYF. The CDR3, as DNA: TGTGCCAGCAGTCGCGGGACAGGGGGCCAGGGGACCCAGTACTTC.

The CDR3 DNA follows: TGTGCCAGTAGTATCCCGGGACAGGGATCGAACACTGAAGCTTTCTTT. Protein sequence: CASSIPGQGSNTEAFF. The chain employs TRBV19 and TRBJ1-1, with 9 bases fitting TRBD1. The V segment lost 3 bases and the J segment 1 base; nucleotides outside the gene matches: 6. Looked up from germline, CDR1 is LNHDA and CDR2 is SQIVND (reference sequence). The CDR3 sequence is 16 residues long.

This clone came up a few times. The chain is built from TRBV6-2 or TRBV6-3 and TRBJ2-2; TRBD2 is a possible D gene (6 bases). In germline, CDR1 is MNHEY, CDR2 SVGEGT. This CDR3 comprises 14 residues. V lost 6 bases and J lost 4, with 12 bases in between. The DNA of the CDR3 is TGTGCCAGCAGCCTTGGGACTGTCACCGGGGAGCTGTTTTTT. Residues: CASSLGTVTGELFF.

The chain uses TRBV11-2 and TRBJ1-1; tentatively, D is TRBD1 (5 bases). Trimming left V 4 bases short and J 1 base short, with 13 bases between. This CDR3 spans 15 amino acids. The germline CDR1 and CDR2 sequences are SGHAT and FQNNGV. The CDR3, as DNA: TGTGCCAGCAGCTCCCCGGGACGGACGAACACTGAAGCTTTCTTT. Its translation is CASSSPGRTNTEAFF.

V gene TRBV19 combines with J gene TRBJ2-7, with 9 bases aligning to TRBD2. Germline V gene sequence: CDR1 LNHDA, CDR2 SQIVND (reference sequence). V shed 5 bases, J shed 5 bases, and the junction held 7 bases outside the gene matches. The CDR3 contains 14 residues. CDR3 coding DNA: TGTGCCAGTAGTTCCGTAGCGGGAGAGGACGAGCAGTACTTC. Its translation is CASSSVAGEDEQYF.

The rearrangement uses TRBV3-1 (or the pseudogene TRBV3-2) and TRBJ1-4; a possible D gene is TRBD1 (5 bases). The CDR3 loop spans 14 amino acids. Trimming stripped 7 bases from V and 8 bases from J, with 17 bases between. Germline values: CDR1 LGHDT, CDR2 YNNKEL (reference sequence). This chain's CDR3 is CASTSKGRGEKLFF. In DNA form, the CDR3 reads TGTGCCAGCACCTCGAAGGGGCGGGGAGAAAAACTGTTTTTT.

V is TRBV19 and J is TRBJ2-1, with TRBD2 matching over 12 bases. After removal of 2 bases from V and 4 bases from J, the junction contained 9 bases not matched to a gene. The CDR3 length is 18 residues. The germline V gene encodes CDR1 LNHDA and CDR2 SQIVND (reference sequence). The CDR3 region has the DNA TGTGCCAGTAGTATACGTGCGGGACTAGCGGGTATATACAATGAGCAGTTCTTC. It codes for CASSIRAGLAGIYNEQFF.

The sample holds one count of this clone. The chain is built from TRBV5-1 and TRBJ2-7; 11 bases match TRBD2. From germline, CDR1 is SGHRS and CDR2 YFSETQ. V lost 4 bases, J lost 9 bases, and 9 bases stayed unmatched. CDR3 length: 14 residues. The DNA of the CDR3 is TGCGCCAGCAGCCGACTAGCGGGACCTGAAGGGCAGTACTTC. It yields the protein CASSRLAGPEGQYF.